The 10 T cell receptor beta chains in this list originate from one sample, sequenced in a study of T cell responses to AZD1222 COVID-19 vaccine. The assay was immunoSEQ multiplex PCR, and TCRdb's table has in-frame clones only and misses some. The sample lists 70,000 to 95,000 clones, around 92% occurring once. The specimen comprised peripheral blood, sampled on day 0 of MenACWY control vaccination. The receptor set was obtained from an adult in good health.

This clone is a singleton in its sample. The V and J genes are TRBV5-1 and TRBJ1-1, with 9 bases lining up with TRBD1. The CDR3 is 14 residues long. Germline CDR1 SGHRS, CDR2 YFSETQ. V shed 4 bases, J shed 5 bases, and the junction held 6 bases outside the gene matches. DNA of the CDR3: TGCGCCAGCAGCCAAGGGACAGGGCATACTGAAGCTTTCTTT. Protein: CASSQGTGHTEAFF.

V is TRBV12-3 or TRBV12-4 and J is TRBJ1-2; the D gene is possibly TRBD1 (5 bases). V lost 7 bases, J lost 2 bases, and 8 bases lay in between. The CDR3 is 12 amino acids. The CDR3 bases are TGTGCCAGCACCAGGGACAACTATGGCTACACCTTC. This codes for CASTRDNYGYTF.

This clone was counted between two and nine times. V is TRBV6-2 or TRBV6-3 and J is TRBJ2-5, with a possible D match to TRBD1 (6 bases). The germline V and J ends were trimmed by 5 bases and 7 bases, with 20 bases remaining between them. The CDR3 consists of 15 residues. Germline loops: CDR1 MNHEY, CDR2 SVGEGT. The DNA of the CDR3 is TGTGCCAGCAGTCCCCCCGGACAGCAGACGAGGACCCAGTACTTC. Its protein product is CASSPPGQQTRTQYF.

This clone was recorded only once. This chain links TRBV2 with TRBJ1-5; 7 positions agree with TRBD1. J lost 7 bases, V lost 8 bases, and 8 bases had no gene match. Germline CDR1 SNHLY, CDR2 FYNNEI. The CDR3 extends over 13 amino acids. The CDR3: CASHTGVGQPQHF. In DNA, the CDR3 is TGTGCCAGCCATACAGGGGTCGGCCAGCCCCAGCATTTT.

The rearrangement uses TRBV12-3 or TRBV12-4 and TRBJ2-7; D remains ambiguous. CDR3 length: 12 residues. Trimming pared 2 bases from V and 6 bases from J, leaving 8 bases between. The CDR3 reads CASSLSVPEQYF. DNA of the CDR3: TGTGCCAGCAGTTTAAGTGTGCCCGAGCAGTACTTC.

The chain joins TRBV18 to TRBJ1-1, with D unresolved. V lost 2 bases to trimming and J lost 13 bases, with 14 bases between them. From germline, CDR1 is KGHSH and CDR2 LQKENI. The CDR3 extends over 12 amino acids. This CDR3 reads CASSPSGAGGFF. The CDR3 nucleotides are TGTGCCAGCTCACCATCAGGTGCGGGCGGTTTCTTT.

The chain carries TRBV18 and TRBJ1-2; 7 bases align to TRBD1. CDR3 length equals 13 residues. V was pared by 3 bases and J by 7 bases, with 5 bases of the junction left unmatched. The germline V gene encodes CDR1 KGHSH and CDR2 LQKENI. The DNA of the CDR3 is TGTGCCAGCTCACCGACAGGGATTAGTGGCTACACCTTC. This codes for CASSPTGISGYTF.

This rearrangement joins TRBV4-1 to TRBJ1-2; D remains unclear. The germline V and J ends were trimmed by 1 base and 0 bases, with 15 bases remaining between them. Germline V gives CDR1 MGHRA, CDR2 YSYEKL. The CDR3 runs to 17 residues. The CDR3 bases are TGCGCCAGCAGCCAAGCTCCGCTCGCAGGAGCTAACTATGGCTACACCTTC. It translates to CASSQAPLAGANYGYTF.

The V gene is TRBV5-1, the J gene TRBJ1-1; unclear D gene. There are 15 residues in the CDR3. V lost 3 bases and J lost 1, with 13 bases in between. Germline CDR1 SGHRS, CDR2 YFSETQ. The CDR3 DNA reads TGCGCCAGCAGCTGGGGAAGTGGGCGGAACACTGAAGCTTTCTTT. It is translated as CASSWGSGRNTEAFF.

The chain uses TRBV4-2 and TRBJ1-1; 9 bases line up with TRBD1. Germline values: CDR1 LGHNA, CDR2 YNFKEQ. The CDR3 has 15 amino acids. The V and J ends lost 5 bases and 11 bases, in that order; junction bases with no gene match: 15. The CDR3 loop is CASSDPGQGPRVAFF. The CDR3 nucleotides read TGTGCCAGCAGCGATCCGGGACAGGGTCCGAGAGTGGCTTTCTTT.